This entry concerns a single TCR beta chain. Its antigen is not known. TCRdb's copy holds only in-frame clones and misses some; the assay was immunoSEQ multiplex PCR. The data show about 83,000 clones, with about 91% seen just once and 0.56% held by the top ten. Germline V lookup: CDR1 MNHEY, CDR2 SMNVEV (reference sequence). V lost 7 bases to trimming and J lost 7 bases, with 17 bases between them. This CDR3 region has 13 residues. Time point: week 5, during vaccination. Topical imiquimod was applied with each vaccine dose, which held 300 ug of mutant IDH1 20-mer peptide. Diagnosis in the donors showed new WHO grade 3 or 4 astrocytomas that were IDH1-mutant and ATRX-lost. These data originate in a study of a mutant IDH1 vaccine in newly diagnosed glioma. In the study overall: Treatment recipients were roughly 62% male and about 40% female, and their mean age was roughly 40 years. Earlier care involved radiotherapy, temozolomide, or both, and the majority received both.

This chain uses TRBV27 with TRBJ2-7; D might be TRBD1 or TRBD2, each matching 5 bases. The clonotype originates from a woman aged 45-65 years with glioma. The sequences come from PBMCs, collected from a glioma patient whose treatment included an IDH1 peptide vaccine. DNA of the CDR3: TGTGCCAGCAACGGTATGGGGGAGTGGGAGCAGTACTTC. Translating gives CASNGMGEWEQYF.